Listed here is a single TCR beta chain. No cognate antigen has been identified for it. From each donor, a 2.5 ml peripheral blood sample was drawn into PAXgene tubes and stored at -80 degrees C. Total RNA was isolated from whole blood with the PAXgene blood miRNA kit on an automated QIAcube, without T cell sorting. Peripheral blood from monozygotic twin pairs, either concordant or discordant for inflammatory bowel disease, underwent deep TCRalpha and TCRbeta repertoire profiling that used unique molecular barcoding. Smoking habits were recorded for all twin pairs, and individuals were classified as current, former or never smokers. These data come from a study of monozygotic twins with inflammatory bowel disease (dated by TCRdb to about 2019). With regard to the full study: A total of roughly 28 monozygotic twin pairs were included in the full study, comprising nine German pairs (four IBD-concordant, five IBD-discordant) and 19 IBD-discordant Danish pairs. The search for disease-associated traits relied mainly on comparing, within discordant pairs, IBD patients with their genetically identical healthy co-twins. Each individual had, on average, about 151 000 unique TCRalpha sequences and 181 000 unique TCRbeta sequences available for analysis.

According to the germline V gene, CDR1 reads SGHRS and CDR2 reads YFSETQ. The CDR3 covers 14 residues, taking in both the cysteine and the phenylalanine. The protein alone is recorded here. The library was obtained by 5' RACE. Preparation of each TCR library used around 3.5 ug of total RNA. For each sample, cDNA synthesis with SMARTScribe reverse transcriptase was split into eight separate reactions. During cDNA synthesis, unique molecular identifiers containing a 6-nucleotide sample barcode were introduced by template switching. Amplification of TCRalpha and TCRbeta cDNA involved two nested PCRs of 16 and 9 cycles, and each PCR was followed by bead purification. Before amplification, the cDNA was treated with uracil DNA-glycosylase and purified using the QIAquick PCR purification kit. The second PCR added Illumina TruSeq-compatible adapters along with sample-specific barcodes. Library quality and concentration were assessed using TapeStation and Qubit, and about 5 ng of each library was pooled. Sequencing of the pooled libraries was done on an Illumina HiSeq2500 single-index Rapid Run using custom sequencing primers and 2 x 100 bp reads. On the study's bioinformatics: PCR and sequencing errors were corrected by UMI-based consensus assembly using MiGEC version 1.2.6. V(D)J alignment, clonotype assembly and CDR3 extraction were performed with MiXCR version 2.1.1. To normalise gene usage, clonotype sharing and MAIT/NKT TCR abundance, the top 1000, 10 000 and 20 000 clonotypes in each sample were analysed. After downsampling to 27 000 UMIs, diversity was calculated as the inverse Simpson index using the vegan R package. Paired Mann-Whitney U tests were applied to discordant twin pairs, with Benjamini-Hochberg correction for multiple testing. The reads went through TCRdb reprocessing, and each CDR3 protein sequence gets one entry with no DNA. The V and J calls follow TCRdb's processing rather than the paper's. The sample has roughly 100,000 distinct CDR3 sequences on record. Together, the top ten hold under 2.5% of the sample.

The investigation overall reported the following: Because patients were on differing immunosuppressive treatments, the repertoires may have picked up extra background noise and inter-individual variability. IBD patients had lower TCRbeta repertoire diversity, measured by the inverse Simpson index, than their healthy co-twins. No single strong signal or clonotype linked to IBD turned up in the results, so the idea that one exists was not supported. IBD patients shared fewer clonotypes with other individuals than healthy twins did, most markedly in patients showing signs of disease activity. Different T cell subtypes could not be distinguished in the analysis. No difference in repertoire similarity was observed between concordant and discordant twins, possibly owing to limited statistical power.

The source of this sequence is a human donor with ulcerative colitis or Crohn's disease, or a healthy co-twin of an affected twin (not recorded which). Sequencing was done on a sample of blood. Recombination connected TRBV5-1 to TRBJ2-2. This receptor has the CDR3 CASSLVQTAGELFF.